This T cell receptor (beta chain) was identified during a study of cytomegalovirus exposure and HLA in healthy donors. This clone was seen a few times. Trimming removed 0 bases at V and 4 bases at J, with 7 bases between. Germline V gene data show CDR1 as LNHNV and CDR2 as YYDKDF (reference sequence). The CDR3 contains 13 residues. The PCR had 60 Vbeta and 13 Jbeta primers. Method: immunoSEQ multiplex PCR; TCRdb's copy keeps in-frame clones and lacks some. This table has some 110,000 clones, more than 75% appearing once. The sequencing sample was made of PBMCs. The chain recombines TRBV15 with TRBJ2-7, with unresolved D. This TCR derives from a woman aged 60-75 years in good health and CMV-seropositive. The CDR3 protein is CATSRDREYEQYF. The CDR3 DNA reads as TGTGCCACCAGCAGAGATAGAGAGTACGAGCAGTACTTC.